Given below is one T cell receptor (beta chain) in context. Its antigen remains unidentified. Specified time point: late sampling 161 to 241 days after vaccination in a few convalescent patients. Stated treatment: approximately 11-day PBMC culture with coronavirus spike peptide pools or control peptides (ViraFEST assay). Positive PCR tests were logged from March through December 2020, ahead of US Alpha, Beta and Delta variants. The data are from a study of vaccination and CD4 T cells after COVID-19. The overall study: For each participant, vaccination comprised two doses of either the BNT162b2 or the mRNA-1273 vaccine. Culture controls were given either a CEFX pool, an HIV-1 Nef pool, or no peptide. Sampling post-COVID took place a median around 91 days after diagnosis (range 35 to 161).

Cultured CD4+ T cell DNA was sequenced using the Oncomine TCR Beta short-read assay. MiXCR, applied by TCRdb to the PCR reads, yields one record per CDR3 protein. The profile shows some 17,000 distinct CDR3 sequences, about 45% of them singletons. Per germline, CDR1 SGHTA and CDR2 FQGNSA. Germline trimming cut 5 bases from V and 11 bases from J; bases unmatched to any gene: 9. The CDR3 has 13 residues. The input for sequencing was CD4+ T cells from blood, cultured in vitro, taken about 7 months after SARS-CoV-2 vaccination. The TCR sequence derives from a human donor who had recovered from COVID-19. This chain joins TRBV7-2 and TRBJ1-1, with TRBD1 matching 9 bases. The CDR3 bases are TGTGCCAGCAGCACCGGGACAGGGATCAGGGCTTTCTTT. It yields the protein CASSTGTGIRAFF. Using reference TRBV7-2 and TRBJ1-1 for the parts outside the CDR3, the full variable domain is GAGVSQSPSNKVTEKGKDVELRCDPISGHTALYWYRQSLGQGLEFLIYFQGNSAPDKSGLPSDRFSAERTGGSVSTLTIQRTQQEDSAVYLCASSTGTGIRAFFGQGTRLTVV.